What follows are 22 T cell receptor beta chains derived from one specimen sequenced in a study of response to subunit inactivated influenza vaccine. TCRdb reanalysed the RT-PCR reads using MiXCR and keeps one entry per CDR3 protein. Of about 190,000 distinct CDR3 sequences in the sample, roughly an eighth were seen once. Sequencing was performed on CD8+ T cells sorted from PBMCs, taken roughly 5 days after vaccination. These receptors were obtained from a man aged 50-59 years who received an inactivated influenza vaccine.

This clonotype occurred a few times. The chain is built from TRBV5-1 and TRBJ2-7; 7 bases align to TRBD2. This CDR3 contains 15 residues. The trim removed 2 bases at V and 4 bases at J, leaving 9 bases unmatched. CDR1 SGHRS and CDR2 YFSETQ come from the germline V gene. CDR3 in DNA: TGCGCCAGCAGCTTAGCTAGCGGAACCGGTTACGAGCAGTACTTC. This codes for CASSLASGTGYEQYF.

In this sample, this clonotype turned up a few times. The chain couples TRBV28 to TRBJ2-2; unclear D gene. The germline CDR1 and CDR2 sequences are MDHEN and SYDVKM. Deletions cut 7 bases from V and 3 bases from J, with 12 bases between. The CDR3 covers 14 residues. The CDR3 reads CASKLTSYTGELFF. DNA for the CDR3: TGTGCCAGCAAGTTGACTTCCTACACCGGGGAGCTGTTTTTT.

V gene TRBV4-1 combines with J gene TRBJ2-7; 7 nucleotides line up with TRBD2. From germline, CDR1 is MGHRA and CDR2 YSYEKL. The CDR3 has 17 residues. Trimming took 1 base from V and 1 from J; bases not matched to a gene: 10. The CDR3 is CASSQVGASGQSYEQYF. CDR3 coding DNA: TGCGCCAGCAGCCAAGTTGGGGCTAGCGGCCAATCCTACGAGCAGTACTTC.

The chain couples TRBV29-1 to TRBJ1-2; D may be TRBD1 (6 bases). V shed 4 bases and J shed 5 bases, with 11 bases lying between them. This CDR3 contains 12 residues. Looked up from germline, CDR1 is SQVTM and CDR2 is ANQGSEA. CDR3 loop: CSVADRPYGYTF. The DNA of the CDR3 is TGCAGCGTTGCGGACAGACCGTATGGCTACACCTTC.

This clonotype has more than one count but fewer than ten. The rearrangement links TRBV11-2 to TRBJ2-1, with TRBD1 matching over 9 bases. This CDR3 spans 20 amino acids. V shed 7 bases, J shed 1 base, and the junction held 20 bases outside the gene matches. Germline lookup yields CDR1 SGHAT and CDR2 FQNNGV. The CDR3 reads CASTPSTGTGRVWSYNEQFF. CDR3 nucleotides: TGTGCCAGCACCCCCTCAACCGGGACAGGGAGGGTTTGGTCCTACAATGAGCAGTTCTTC.

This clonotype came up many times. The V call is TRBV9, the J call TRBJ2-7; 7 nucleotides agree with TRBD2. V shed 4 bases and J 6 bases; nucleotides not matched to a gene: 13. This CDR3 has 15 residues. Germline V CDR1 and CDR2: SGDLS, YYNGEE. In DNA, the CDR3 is TGTGCCAGCAGCCCAAGGGCGGGAGAATTTGTCGAGCAGTACTTC. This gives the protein CASSPRAGEFVEQYF.

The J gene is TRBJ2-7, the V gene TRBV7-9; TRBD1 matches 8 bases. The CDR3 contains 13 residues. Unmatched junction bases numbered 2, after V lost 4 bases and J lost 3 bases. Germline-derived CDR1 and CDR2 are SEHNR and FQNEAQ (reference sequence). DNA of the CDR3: TGTGCCAGCAGCTACAGGGGGAACTACGAGCAGTACTTC. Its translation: CASSYRGNYEQYF.

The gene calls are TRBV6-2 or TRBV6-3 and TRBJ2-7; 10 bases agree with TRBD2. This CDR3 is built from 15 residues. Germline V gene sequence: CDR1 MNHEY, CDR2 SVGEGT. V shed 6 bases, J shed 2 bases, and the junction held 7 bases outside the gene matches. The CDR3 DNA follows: TGTGCCAGCAGCCCCGAGCGGGAGGGCCCCTACGAGCAGTACTTC. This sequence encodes CASSPEREGPYEQYF.

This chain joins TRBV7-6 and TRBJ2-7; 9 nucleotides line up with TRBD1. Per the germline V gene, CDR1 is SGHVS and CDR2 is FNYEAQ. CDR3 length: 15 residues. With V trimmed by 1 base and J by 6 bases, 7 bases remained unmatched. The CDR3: CASSLDPGQGGEQYF. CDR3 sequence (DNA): TGTGCCAGCAGCTTAGACCCGGGACAGGGTGGCGAGCAGTACTTC.

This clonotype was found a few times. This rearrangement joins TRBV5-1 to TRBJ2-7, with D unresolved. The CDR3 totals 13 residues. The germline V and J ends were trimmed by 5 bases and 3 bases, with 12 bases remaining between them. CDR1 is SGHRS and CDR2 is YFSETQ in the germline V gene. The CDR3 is CASRPDLYYEQYF. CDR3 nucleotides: TGCGCCAGCAGGCCCGACCTCTACTACGAGCAGTACTTC.

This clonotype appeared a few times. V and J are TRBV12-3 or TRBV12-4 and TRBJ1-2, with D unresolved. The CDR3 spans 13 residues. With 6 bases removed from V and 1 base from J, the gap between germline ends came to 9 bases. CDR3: CASSSSNNYGYTF. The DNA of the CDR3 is TGTGCCAGCAGCTCATCAAATAACTATGGCTACACCTTC.

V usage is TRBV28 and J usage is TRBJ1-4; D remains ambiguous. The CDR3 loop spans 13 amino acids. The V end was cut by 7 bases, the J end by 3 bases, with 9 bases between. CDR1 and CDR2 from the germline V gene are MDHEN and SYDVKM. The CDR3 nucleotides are TGTGCCAGCACGGTGGTTTCTAATGAAAAACTGTTTTTT. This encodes CASTVVSNEKLFF.

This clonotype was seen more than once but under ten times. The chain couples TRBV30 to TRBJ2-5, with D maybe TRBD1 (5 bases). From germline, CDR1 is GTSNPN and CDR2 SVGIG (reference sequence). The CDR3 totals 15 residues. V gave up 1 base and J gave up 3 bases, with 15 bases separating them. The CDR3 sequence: CAWSDGHFDEETQYF. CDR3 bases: TGTGCCTGGAGTGATGGACACTTCGACGAAGAGACCCAGTACTTC. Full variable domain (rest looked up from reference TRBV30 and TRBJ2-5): SQTIHQWPATLVQPVGSPLSLECTVEGTSNPNLYWYRQAAGRGLQLLFYSVGIGQISSEVPQNLSASRPQDRQFILSSKKLLLSDSGFYLCAWSDGHFDEETQYFGPGTRLLVL.

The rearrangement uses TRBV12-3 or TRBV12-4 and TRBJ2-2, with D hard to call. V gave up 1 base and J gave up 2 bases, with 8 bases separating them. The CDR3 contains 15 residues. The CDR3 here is CASSLVSTNTGELFF. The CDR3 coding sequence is TGTGCCAGCAGTTTAGTATCAACTAACACCGGGGAGCTGTTTTTT.

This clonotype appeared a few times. The CDR3 coding sequence is TGTGCCAGCAGCAGGTCCTCCGACGGGGCCTACGAGCAGTACTTC. This encodes CASSRSSDGAYEQYF. The chain is built from TRBV9 and TRBJ2-7; D perhaps matches TRBD2 (5 bases). Looked up from germline, CDR1 is SGDLS and CDR2 is YYNGEE. V was trimmed by 4 bases and J by 2 bases, leaving 16 bases between them. The CDR3 extends over 15 amino acids.

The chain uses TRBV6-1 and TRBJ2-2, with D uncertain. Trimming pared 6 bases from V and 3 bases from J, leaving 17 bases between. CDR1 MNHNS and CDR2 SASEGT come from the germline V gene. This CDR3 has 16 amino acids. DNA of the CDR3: TGTGCCAGCAGCCCGTTTAACTTTCCGTACACCGGGGAGCTGTTTTTT. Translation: CASSPFNFPYTGELFF.

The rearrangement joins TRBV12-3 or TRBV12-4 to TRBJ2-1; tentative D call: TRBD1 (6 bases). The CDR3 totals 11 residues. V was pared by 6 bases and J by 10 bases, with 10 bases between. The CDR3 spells CASRLDREQFF. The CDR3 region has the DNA TGTGCCAGCAGACTTGACAGGGAGCAGTTCTTC.

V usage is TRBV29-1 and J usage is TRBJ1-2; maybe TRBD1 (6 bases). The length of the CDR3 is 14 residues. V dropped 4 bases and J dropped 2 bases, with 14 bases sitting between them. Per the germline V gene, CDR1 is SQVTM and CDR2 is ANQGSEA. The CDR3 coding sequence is TGCAGCGTTGTCTTCCCGGGGGCCAACTATGGCTACACCTTC. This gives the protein CSVVFPGANYGYTF.

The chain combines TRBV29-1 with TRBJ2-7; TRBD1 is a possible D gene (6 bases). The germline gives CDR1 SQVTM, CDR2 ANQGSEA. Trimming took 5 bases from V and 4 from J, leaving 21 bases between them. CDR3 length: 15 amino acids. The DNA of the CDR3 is TGCAGCGTTTTTGGCCGGTCGGGACACGGATACGAGCAGTACTTC. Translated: CSVFGRSGHGYEQYF.

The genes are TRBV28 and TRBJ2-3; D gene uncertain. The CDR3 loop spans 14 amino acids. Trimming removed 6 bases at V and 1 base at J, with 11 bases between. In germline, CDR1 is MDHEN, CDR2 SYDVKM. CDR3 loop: CASRNYYGTDTQYF. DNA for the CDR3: TGTGCCAGCAGAAACTACTACGGCACAGATACGCAGTATTTT.

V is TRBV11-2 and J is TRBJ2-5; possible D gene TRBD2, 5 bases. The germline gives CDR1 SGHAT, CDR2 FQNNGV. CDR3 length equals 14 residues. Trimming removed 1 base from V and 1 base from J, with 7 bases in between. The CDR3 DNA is TGTGCCAGCAGCTTAGCGGGATTCCAAGAGACCCAGTACTTC. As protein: CASSLAGFQETQYF.

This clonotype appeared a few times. The CDR3, as DNA: TGTGCCAGCTCCCTAGGCATAGCGGAAAGCACAGATACGCAGTATTTT. Protein sequence: CASSLGIAESTDTQYF. This rearrangement joins TRBV18 to TRBJ2-3; D is possibly TRBD2 (6 bases). This CDR3 has 16 residues. The V end was cut by 6 bases, the J end by 0 bases, with 16 bases between. CDR1 is KGHSH and CDR2 is LQKENI in the germline V gene. Full variable domain (rest looked up from reference TRBV18 and TRBJ2-3): NAGVMQNPRHLVRRRGQEARLRCSPMKGHSHVYWYRQLPEEGLKFMVYLQKENIIDESGMPKERFSAEFPKEGPSILRIQQVVRGDSAAYFCASSLGIAESTDTQYFGPGTRLTVL.